This T cell receptor beta chain was recovered during a study of T cells after yellow fever vaccination. Overall study results and limits: A small share of clonotypes appeared in both CD4 and CD8 compartments. The bulk population could contribute abundant contaminating clonotypes to FACS-sorted repertoires. At less than 97% for CD4 and approximately 88% for CD8, most primary-vaccination clones showed up again after the booster.

The V end was cut by 5 bases, the J end by 5 bases, with 12 bases between. The CDR3 is 13 amino acids. Germline V lookup: CDR1 SGHTA, CDR2 FQGNSA. Details on this clonotype: Its specificity is unknown.

One entry per CDR3 protein, called by TCRdb with MiXCR from the 5' RACE reads. The sample shows under 550,000 distinct CDR3 sequences, about a fifth of them seen only once. Specimen: PBMCs, collected 21 days after the first yellow fever vaccination. V and J are TRBV7-2 and TRBJ1-2; no reliable D call. The clonotype was recovered from a man younger than 35 who received the YFV17D yellow fever vaccine. In DNA, the CDR3 is TGTGCCAGCAGCCCCGGATCGGGTTATGGCTACACCTTC. Translation gives CASSPGSGYGYTF. Full variable domain (rest looked up from reference TRBV7-2 and TRBJ1-2): GAGVSQSPSNKVTEKGKDVELRCDPISGHTALYWYRQSLGQGLEFLIYFQGNSAPDKSGLPSDRFSAERTGGSVSTLTIQRTQQEDSAVYLCASSPGSGYGYTFGSGTRLTVV.